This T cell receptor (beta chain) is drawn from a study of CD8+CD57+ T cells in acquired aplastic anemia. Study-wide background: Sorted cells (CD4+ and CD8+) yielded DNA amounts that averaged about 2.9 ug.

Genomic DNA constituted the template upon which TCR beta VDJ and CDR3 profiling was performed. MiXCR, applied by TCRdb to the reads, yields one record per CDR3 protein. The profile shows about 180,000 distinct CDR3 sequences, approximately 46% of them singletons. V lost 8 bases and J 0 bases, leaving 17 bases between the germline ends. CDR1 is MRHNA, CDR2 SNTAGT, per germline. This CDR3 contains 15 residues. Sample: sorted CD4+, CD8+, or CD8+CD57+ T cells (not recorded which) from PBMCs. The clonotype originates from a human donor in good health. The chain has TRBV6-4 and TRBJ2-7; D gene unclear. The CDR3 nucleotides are TGTGCCAGCTCGGCCGAAGAACGCGGCTCCTACGAGCAGTACTTC. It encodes CASSAEERGSYEQYF.